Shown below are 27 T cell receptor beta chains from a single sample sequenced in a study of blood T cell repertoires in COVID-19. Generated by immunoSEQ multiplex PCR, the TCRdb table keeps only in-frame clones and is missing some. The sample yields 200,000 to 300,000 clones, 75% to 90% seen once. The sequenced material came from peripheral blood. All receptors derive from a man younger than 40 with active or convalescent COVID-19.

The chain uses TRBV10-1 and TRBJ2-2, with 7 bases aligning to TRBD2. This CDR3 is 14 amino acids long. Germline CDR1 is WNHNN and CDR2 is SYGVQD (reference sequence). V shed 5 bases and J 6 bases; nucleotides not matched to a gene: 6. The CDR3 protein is CASSSGLAAGELFF. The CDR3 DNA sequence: TGCGCCAGCAGTTCAGGTCTAGCGGCCGGGGAGCTGTTTTTT.

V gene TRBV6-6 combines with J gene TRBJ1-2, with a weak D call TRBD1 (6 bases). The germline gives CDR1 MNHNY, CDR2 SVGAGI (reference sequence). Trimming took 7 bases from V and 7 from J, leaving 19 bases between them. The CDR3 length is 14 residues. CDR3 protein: CASIATGPDFGYTF. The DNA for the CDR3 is TGTGCCAGCATAGCCACAGGGCCCGATTTTGGCTACACCTTC.

CDR3 residues: CASSLRLAGVPLDEQFF. The CDR3 DNA follows: TGTGCCAGCAGCCTCCGACTAGCGGGGGTACCCTTGGATGAGCAGTTCTTC. The rearrangement links TRBV11-2 to TRBJ2-1; 12 bases line up with TRBD2. Germline CDR1 reads SGHAT; CDR2 reads FQNNGV. Losses at the gene ends were 5 bases for V and 8 bases for J; bases not matched to a gene: 13. The length of the CDR3 is 17 residues.

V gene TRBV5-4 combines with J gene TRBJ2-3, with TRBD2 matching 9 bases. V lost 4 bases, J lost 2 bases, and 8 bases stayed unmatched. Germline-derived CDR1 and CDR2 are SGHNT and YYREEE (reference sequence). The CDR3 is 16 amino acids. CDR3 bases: TGTGCCAGCAGCACCCGTAGCGGGGGATACACAGATACGCAGTATTTT. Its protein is CASSTRSGGYTDTQYF.

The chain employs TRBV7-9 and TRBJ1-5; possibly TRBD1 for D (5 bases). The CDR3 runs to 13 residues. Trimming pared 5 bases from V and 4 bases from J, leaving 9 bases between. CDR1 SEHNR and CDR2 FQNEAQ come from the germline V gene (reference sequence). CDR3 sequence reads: CASSADSNQPQHF. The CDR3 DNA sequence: TGTGCCAGCAGCGCCGACAGTAATCAGCCCCAGCATTTT. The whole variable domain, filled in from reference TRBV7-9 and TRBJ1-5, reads DTGVSQNPRHKITKRGQNVTFRCDPISEHNRLYWYRQTLGQGPEFLTYFQNEAQLEKSRLLSDRFSAERPKGSFSTLEIQRTEQGDSAMYLCASSADSNQPQHFGDGTRLSIL.

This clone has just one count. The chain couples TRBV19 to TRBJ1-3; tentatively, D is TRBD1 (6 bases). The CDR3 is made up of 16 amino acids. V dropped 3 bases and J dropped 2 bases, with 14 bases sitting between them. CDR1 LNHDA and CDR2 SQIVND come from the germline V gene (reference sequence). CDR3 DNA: TGTGCCAGTAGTATTATTCGGGGGGCCCCTGGAAACACCATATATTTT. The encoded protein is CASSIIRGAPGNTIYF. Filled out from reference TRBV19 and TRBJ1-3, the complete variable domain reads DGGITQSPKYLFRKEGQNVTLSCEQNLNHDAMYWYRQDPGQGLRLIYYSQIVNDFQKGDIAEGYSVSREKKESFPLTVTSAQKNPTAFYLCASSIIRGAPGNTIYFGEGSWLTVV.

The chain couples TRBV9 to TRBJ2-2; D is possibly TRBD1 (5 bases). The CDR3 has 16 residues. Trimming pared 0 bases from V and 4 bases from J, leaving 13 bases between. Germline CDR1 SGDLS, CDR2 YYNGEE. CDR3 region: CASSVEPIRVTGELFF. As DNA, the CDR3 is TGTGCCAGCAGCGTAGAACCAATCAGGGTCACCGGGGAGCTGTTTTTT.

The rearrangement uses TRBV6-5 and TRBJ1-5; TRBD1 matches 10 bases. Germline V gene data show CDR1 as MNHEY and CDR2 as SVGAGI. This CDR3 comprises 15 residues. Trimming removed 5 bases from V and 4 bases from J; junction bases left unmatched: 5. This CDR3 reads CASSRDRGGNQPQHF. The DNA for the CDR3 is TGTGCCAGCAGTCGGGACAGGGGTGGTAATCAGCCCCAGCATTTT.

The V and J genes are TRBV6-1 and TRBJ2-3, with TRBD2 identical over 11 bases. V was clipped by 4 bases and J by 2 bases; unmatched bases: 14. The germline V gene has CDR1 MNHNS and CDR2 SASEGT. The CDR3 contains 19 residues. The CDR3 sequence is CASSGSIISGGDDTDTQYF. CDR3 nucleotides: TGTGCCAGCAGTGGTTCAATAATTAGCGGGGGGGATGACACAGATACGCAGTATTTT.

The CDR3: CASSPRISGGSGNTIYF. CDR3 nucleotide sequence: TGTGCCAGCAGCCCCCGAATAAGCGGCGGCTCTGGAAACACCATATATTTT. The chain couples TRBV9 to TRBJ1-3, with D uncertain. Per germline, CDR1 SGDLS and CDR2 YYNGEE. CDR3 length: 17 residues. V was shortened by 4 bases and J by 0 bases, with 17 bases between the two germline ends. Full variable domain (outside the CDR3, taken from reference TRBV9 and TRBJ1-3): DSGVTQTPKHLITATGQRVTLRCSPRSGDLSVYWYQQSLDQGLQFLIQYYNGEERAKGNILERFSAQQFPDLHSELNLSSLELGDSALYFCASSPRISGGSGNTIYFGEGSWLTVV.

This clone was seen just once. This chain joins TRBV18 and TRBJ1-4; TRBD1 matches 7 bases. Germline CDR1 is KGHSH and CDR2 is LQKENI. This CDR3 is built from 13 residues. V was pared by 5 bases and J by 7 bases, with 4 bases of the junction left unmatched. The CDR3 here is CASSAGQTEKLFF. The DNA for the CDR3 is TGTGCCAGCTCAGCGGGACAGACTGAAAAACTGTTTTTT. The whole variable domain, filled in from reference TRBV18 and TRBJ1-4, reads NAGVMQNPRHLVRRRGQEARLRCSPMKGHSHVYWYRQLPEEGLKFMVYLQKENIIDESGMPKERFSAEFPKEGPSILRIQQVVRGDSAAYFCASSAGQTEKLFFGSGTQLSVL.

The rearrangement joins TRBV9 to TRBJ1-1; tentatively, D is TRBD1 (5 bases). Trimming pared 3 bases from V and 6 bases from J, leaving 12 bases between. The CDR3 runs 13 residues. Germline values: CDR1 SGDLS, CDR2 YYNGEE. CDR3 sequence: CASSAGGSAEAFF. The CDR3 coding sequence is TGTGCCAGCAGCGCTGGGGGGAGTGCTGAAGCTTTCTTT.

The CDR3 loop reads CASSIGTDTYGYTF. CDR3 nucleotides: TGTGCCAGCAGCATTGGGACAGACACCTATGGCTACACCTTC. This chain uses TRBV7-9 with TRBJ1-2; 7 nucleotides align to TRBD1. The CDR3 extends over 14 amino acids. The V segment lost 5 bases and the J segment 4 bases; nucleotides outside the gene matches: 7. From germline, CDR1 is SEHNR and CDR2 FQNEAQ (reference sequence).

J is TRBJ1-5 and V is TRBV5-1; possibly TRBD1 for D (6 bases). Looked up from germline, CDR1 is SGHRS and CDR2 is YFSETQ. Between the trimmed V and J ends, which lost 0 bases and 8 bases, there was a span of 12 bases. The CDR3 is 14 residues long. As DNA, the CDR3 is TGCGCCAGCAGCTTGGAGGCAGGGGACAAGCCCCAGCATTTT. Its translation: CASSLEAGDKPQHF.

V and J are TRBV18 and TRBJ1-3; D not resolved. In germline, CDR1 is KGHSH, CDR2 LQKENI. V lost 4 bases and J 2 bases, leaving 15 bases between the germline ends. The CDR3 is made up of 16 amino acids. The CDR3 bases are TGTGCCAGCTCACATTCTGACACGCGTACTGGAAACACCATATATTTT. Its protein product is CASSHSDTRTGNTIYF.

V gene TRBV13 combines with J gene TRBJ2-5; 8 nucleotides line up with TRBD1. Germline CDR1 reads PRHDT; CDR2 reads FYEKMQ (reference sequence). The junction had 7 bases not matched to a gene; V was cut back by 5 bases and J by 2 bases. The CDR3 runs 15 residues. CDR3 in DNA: TGTGCCAGCAGCCGAGATCAGGGGGCGCAAGAGACCCAGTACTTC. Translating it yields CASSRDQGAQETQYF. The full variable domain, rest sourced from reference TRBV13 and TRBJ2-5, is AAGVIQSPRHLIKEKRETATLKCYPIPRHDTVYWYQQGPGQDPQFLISFYEKMQSDKGSIPDRFSAQQFSDYHSELNMSSLELGDSALYFCASSRDQGAQETQYFGPGTRLLVL.

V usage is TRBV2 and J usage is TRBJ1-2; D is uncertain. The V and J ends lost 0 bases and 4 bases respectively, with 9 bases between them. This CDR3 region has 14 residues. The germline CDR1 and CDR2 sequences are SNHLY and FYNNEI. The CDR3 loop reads CASSEALRSYGYTF. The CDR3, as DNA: TGTGCCAGCAGTGAAGCTCTTCGGAGCTATGGCTACACCTTC. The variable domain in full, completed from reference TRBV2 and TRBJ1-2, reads EPEVTQTPSHQVTQMGQEVILRCVPISNHLYFYWYRQILGQKVEFLVSFYNNEISEKSEIFDDQFSVERPDGSNFTLKIRSTKLEDSAMYFCASSEALRSYGYTFGSGTRLTVV.

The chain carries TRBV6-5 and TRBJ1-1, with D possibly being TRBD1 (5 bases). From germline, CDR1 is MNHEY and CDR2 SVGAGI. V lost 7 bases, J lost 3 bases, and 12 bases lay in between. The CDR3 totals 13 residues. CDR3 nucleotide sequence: TGTGCCAGCACTAGGGAGGGGTACACTGAAGCTTTCTTT. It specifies CASTREGYTEAFF.

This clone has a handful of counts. The CDR3 DNA reads as TGTGCCACATGGGAGCGGGGGGTAAATACGCAGTATTTT. This translates into CATWERGVNTQYF. V and J are TRBV12-3 or TRBV12-4 and TRBJ2-3; 9 positions match TRBD2. J gave up 7 bases and V 10 bases, and 9 bases lay outside the gene matches. This CDR3 comprises 13 residues.

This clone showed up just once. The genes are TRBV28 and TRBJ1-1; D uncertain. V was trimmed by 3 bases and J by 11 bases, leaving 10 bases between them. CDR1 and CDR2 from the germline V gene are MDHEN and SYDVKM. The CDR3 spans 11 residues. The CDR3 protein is CASSFSFRAFF. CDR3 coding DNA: TGTGCCAGCAGTTTCTCCTTTCGGGCTTTCTTT.

The CDR3 loop reads CASSQDRAGRSSSYNSPLHF. CDR3 coding DNA: TGTGCCAGCAGCCAAGATAGGGCGGGGCGATCGAGCTCCTATAATTCACCCCTCCACTTT. This chain connects TRBV3-1 (or the pseudogene TRBV3-2) to TRBJ1-6; D is possibly TRBD1 (5 bases). Germline V CDR1 and CDR2: LGHDT, YNNKEL (reference sequence). V lost 0 bases and J 0 bases, leaving 18 bases between the germline ends. This CDR3 is 20 amino acids long.

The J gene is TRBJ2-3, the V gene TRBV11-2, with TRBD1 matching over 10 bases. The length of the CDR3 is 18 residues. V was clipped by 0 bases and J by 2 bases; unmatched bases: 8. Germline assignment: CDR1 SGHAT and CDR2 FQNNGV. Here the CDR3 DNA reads TGTGCCAGCAGCTTAGATCGCGTCGGGACAGGGGTCACAGATACGCAGTATTTT. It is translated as CASSLDRVGTGVTDTQYF. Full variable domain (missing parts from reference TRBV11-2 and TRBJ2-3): EAGVAQSPRYKIIEKRQSVAFWCNPISGHATLYWYQQILGQGPKLLIQFQNNGVVDDSQLPKDRFSAERLKGVDSTLKIQPAKLEDSAVYLCASSLDRVGTGVTDTQYFGPGTRLTVL.

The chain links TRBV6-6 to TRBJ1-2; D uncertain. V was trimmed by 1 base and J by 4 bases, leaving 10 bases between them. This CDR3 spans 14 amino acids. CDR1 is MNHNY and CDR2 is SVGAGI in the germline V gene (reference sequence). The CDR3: CASSYLAGLYGYTF. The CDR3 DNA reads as TGTGCCAGCAGTTACTTGGCCGGACTCTATGGCTACACCTTC.

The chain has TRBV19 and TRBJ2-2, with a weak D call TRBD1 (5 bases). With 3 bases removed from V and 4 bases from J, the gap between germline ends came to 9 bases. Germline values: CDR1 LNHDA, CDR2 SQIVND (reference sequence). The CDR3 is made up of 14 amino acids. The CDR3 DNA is TGTGCCAGTAGTATCCCCGACAGCACCGGGGAGCTGTTTTTT. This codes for CASSIPDSTGELFF.

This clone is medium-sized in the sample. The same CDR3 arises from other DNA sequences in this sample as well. The CDR3 bases are TGTGCCAGCAGTGACAGCGGGGGGGCCACAGATACGCAGTATTTT. Translating it yields CASSDSGGATDTQYF. The chain recombines TRBV6-4 with TRBJ2-3; 10 bases match TRBD2. Germline V CDR1 and CDR2: MRHNA, SNTAGT. V dropped 2 bases and J dropped 2; count of bases not matched to a gene: 1. The CDR3 spans 15 residues.

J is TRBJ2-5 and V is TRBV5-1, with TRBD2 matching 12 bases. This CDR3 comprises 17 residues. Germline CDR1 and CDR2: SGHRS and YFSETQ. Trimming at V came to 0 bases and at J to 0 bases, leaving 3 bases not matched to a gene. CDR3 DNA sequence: TGCGCCAGCAGCTTGGAACTAGCGGGGGGACACCAAGAGACCCAGTACTTC. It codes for CASSLELAGGHQETQYF.

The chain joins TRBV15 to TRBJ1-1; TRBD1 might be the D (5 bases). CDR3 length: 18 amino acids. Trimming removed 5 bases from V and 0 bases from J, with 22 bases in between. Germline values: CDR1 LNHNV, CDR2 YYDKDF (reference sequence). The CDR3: CATSLGGILDVVNTEAFF. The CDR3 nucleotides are TGTGCCACCAGCCTTGGGGGGATTTTAGATGTGGTGAACACTGAAGCTTTCTTT.